The present TCR beta chain was sequenced within a study of shared clonotypes between healthy human individuals. TCRdb's copy holds only in-frame clones and misses some; the assay was immunoSEQ multiplex PCR. The data contain approximately 500,000 clones, about 72% of them seen just once; the ten biggest clones take up around 12%. CDR3 length: 15 amino acids. Germline V gene lookup returns CDR1 LNHNV and CDR2 YYDKDF (reference sequence). The germline V and J ends were trimmed by 0 bases and 4 bases, with 11 bases remaining between them. Sequencing was performed on PBMCs. The sequence came from a woman in her thirties or forties in good health. Some clones in this sample may be carry-over from other donors' samples. The chain links TRBV15 to TRBJ2-3, with a possible D match to TRBD1 (5 bases). Written as DNA, the CDR3 is TGTGCCACCAGCAGAGACAGGGCTGGAGCAGATACGCAGTATTTT. Protein: CATSRDRAGADTQYF.